This TCR beta chain was recorded in a study of T cells in severe cutaneous drug reactions. Whole-study findings and limits: In carbamazepine-induced Stevens-Johnson syndrome or toxic epidermal necrolysis, TRBV12-4 averaged approximately 30% in blister cells and about 5% in PBMC.

The patients sequenced had a carbamazepine-induced Stevens-Johnson syndrome or toxic epidermal necrolysis reaction. The iRepertoire multiplex PCR system with TCR subtype-specific primers built both bulk and single-cell libraries. Input for bulk TCR libraries: roughly 95-550 ng RNA per sample. TCRdb reprocessed the multiplex PCR reads and keeps a single row for each CDR3 protein, giving no DNA. This sample's table has 9,900 or so distinct CDR3 sequences. Worth noting for this clonotype: The antigen is not known.

The V gene's germline CDR1 is DFQATT and CDR2 SNEGSKA (reference sequence). The CDR3 runs to 14 residues. The sequenced material came from cells from a skin blister. The TCR comes from a human donor with Stevens-Johnson syndrome, a severe cutaneous drug reaction. This chain uses TRBV20-1 with TRBJ1-5. The CDR3: CSARDSRSNQPQHF.